This T cell receptor beta chain is from a study of shared clonotypes between healthy human individuals. Turning to the study itself: In total, the donors were a couple of women and a few men aged 18 to 49. Each donor's CD8 memory used one plate, CD8 naive two, each CD4 subset three.

Among the donors, all were Caucasian adults who lived in Nashville, Tennessee. The method was immunoSEQ multiplex PCR; TCRdb's version includes in-frame clones alone and lacks a portion of them. The table shows 850,000 to 1,200,000 clones, with about 80% occurring only once. This CDR3 contains 12 residues. Germline CDR1 SNHLY, CDR2 FYNNEI. V lost 8 bases to trimming and J lost 7 bases, with 12 bases between them. This clonotype was sampled from a man in his late teens or twenties in good health. The chain couples TRBV2 to TRBJ2-1; D tentatively fits TRBD1 or TRBD2 (5 bases each). The sequencing sample was made of memory CD4+ T cells sorted from blood. Subset indicated: CD45RA-negative fraction. For the CDR3, the DNA is TGTGCCAGCGGGGGATTCTCTAATGAGCAGTTCTTC. Encoded protein: CASGGFSNEQFF. Supplemented by reference TRBV2 and TRBJ2-1, the full variable domain reads EPEVTQTPSHQVTQMGQEVILRCVPISNHLYFYWYRQILGQKVEFLVSFYNNEISEKSEIFDDQFSVERPDGSNFTLKIRSTKLEDSAMYFCASGGFSNEQFFGPGTRLTVL.